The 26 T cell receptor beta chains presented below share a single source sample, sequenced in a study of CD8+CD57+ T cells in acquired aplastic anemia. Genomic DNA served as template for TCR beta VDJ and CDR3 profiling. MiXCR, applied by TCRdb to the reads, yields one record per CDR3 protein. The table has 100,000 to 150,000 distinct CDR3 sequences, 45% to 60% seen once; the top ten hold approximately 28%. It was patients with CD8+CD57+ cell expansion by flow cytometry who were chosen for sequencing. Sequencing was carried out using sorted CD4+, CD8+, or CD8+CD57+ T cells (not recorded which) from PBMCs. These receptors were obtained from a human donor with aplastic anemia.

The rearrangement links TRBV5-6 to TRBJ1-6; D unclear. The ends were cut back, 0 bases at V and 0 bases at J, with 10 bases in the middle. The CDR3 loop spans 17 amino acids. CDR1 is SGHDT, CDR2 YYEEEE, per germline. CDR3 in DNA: TGTGCCAGCAGCTTGGAGGGCCGGAGCTCCTATAATTCACCCCTCCACTTT. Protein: CASSLEGRSSYNSPLHF.

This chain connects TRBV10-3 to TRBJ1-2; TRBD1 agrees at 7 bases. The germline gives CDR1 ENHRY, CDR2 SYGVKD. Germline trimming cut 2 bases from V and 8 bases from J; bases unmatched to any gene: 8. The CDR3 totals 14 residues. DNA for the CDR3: TGTGCCATCAGTGAGACCGACAGGGTTGAAGGCTACACCTTC. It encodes CAISETDRVEGYTF.

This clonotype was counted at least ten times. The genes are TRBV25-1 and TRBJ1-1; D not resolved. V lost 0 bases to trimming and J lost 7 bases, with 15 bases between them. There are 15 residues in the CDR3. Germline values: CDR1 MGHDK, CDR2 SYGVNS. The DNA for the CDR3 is TGTGCCAGCAGTGAATATTCGGCGGTTAAGGGTGAAGCTTTCTTT. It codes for CASSEYSAVKGEAFF.

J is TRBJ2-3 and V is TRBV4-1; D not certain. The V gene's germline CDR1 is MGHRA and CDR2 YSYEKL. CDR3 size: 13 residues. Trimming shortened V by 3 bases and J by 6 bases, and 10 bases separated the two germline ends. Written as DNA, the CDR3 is TGCGCCAGCAGCCAGCCAAATGGGGATACGCAGTATTTT. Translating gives CASSQPNGDTQYF.

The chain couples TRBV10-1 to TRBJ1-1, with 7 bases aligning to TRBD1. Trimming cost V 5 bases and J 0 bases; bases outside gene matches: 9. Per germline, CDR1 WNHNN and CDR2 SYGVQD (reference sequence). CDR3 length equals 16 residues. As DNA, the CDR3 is TGCGCCAGCAGTCCTTACAGGGGAAACATGAACACTGAAGCTTTCTTT. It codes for CASSPYRGNMNTEAFF.

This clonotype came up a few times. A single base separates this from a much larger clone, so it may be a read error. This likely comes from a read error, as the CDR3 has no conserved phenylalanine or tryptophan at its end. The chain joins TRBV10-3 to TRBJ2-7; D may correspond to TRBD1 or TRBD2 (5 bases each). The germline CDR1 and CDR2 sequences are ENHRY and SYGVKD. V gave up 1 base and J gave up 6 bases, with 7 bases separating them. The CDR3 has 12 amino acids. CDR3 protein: CAISEWGSEQYL. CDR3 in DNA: TGTGCCATCAGTGAGTGGGGGAGCGAGCAGTACCTC.

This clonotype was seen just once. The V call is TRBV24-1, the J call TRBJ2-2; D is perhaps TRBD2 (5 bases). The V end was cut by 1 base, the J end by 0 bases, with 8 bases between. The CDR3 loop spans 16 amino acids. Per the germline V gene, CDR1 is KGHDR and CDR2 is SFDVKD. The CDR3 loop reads CATSDFGGANTGELFF. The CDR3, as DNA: TGTGCCACCAGTGATTTCGGAGGAGCGAACACCGGGGAGCTGTTTTTT.

The CDR3: CASSFYEETQYF. The CDR3 bases are TGCGCCAGCAGCTTCTACGAAGAGACCCAGTACTTC. The J gene is TRBJ2-5, the V gene TRBV5-1; D not resolved. Trimming left V 2 bases short and J 3 bases short, with 5 bases between. Germline V CDR1 and CDR2: SGHRS, YFSETQ. The CDR3 length is 12 residues.

CDR3 sequence (DNA): TGCAGTGCTTTGAGCGGGAGGGGTTACAATGAGCAGTATTTT. Encoded protein: CSALSGRGYNEQYF. This chain connects TRBV20-1 to TRBJ2-3; TRBD2 agrees at 10 bases. The J segment lost 11 bases and the V segment lost 5 bases, leaving 13 bases of the junction unmatched. CDR3 length: 14 amino acids. CDR1 and CDR2 (germline): DFQATT, SNEGSKA (reference sequence).

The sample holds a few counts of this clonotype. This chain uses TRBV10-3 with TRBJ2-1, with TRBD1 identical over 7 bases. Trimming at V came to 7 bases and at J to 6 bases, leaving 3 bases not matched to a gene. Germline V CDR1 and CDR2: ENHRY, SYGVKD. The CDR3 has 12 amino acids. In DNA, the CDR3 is TGTGCCATCAAGCGGACAGGCAATGAGCAGTTCTTC. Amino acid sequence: CAIKRTGNEQFF.

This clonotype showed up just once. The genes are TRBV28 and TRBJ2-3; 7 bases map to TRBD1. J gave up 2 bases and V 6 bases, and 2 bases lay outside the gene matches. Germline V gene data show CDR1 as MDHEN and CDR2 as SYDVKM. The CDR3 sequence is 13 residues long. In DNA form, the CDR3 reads TGTGCCAGCAGGACAGGGTTCACAGATACGCAGTATTTT. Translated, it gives CASRTGFTDTQYF.

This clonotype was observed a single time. CDR3 nucleotides: TGTGCCAGCAGTGAGGAGACAGGGAGCACAGATACGCAGTATTTT. Its protein is CASSEETGSTDTQYF. The chain is built from TRBV2 and TRBJ2-3, with 7 bases aligning to TRBD1. V was clipped by 3 bases and J by 0 bases; unmatched bases: 3. Looked up from germline, CDR1 is SNHLY and CDR2 is FYNNEI. The CDR3 spans 15 residues.

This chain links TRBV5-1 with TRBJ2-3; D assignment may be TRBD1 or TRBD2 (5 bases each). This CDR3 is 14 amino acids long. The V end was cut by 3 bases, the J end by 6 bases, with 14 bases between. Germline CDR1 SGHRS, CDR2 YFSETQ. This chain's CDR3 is CASSYGTTQDTQYF. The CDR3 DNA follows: TGCGCCAGCAGCTACGGGACCACCCAGGATACGCAGTATTTT.

CDR3 protein: CASSPRTGINYGYTF. CDR3 DNA sequence: TGTGCCAGCAGTCCTAGGACAGGGATTAACTATGGCTACACCTTC. V gene TRBV7-9 combines with J gene TRBJ1-2; 8 nucleotides agree with TRBD1. Germline-derived CDR1 and CDR2 are SEHNR and FQNEAQ (reference sequence). The CDR3 runs to 15 residues. V was clipped by 6 bases and J by 1 base; unmatched bases: 7.

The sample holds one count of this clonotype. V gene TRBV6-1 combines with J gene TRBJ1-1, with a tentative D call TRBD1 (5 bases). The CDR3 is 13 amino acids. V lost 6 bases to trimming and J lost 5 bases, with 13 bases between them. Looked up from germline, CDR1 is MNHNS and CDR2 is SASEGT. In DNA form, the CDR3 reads TGTGCCAGCAGAAGGCAGGGAGGGACTGAAGCTTTCTTT. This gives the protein CASRRQGGTEAFF.

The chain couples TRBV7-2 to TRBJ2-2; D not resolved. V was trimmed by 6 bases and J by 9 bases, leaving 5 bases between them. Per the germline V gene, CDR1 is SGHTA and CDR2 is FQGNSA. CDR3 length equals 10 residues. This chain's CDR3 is CASSKRELFF. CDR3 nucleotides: TGTGCCAGCAGTAAGCGGGAGCTGTTTTTT.

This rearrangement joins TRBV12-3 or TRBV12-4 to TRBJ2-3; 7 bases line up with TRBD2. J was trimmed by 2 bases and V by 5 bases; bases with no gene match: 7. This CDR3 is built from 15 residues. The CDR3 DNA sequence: TGTGCCAGCAGTGTCCAGGCGGGGGTCACAGATACGCAGTATTTT. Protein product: CASSVQAGVTDTQYF.

The CDR3 DNA reads as TGTGCCAGCAGCGTAGTGACTAGCGGGGACACAGATACGCAGTATTTT. Amino acid sequence: CASSVVTSGDTDTQYF. V usage is TRBV9 and J usage is TRBJ2-3, with 11 bases matching TRBD2. Germline CDR1 and CDR2: SGDLS and YYNGEE. With V trimmed by 0 bases and J by 2 bases, 2 bases remained unmatched. This CDR3 has 16 amino acids.

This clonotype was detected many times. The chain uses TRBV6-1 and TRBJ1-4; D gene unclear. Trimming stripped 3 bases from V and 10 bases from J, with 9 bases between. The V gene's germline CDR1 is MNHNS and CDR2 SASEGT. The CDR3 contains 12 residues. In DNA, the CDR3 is TGTGCCAGCAGTGATACAGCCGGAAAACTGTTTTTT. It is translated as CASSDTAGKLFF.

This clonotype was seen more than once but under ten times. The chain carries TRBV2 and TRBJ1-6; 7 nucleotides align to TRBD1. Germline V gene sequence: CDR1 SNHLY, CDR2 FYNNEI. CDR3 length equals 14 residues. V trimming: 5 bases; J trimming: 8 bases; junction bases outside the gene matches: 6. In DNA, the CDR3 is TGTGCCAGCAGTCGGGGACAGAGAGATTCACCCCTCCACTTT. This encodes CASSRGQRDSPLHF.

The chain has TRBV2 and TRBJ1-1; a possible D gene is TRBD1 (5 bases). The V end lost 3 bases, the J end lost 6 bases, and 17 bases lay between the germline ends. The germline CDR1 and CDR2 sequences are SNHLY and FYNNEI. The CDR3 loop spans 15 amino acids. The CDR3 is CASSEGTLGTAEAFF. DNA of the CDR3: TGTGCCAGCAGTGAGGGGACTTTGGGGACCGCTGAAGCTTTCTTT.

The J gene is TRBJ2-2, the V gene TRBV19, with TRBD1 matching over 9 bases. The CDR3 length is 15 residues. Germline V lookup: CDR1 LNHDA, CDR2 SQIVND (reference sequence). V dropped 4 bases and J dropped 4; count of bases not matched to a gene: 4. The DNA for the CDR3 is TGTGCCAGTAGTAGATCGACAGGGGGCACCGGGGAGCTGTTTTTT. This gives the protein CASSRSTGGTGELFF.

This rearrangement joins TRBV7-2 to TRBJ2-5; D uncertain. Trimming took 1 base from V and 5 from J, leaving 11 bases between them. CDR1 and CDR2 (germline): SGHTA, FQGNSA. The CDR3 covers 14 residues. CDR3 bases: TGTGCCAGCAGCTTAGACGGGCCGAGGGAGACCCAGTACTTC. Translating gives CASSLDGPRETQYF.

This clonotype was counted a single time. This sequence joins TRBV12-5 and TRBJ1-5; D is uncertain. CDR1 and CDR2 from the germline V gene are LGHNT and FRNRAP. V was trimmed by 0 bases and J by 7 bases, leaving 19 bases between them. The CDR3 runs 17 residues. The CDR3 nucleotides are TGTGCTAGTGGTTTGGTCACGACTTCGGGAAGAGGGCAGCCCCAGCATTTT. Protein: CASGLVTTSGRGQPQHF.

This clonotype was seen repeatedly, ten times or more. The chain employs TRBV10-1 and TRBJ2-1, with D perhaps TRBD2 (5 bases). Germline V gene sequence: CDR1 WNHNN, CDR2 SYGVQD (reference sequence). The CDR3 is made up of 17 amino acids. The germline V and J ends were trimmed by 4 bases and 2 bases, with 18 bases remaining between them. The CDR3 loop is CASSGAAPDGPYNEQFF. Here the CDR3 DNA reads TGCGCCAGCAGTGGAGCGGCGCCTGATGGTCCCTACAATGAGCAGTTCTTC.

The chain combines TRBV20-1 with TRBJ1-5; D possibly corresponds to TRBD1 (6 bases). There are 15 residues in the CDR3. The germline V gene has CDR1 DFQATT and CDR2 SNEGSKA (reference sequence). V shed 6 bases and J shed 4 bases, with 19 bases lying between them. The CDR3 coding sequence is TGCAGTGCCACGCTTTTGGGGGCGAGTAATCAGCCCCAGCATTTT. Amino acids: CSATLLGASNQPQHF.